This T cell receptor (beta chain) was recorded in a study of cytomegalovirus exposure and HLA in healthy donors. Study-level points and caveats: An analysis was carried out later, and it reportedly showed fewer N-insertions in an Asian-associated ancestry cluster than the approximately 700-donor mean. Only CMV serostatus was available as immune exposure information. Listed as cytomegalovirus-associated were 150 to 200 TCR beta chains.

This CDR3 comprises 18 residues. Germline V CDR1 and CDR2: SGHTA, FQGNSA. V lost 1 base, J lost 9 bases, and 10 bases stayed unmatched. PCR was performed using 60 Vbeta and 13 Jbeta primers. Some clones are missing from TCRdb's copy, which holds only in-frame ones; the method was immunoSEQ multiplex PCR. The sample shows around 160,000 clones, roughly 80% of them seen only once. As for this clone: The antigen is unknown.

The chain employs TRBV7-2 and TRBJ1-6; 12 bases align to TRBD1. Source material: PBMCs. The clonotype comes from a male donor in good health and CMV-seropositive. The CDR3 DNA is TGTGCCAGCAGCTTAGGTCGTTTTGGGACAGGGGGCTTTTCACCCCTCCACTTT. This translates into CASSLGRFGTGGFSPLHF.